Listed here are 21 T cell receptor beta chains from one sample, sequenced in a study of cytomegalovirus exposure and HLA in healthy donors. Primers for the PCR totalled 60 Vbeta and 13 Jbeta. Clones were read by immunoSEQ multiplex PCR, and TCRdb kept only the in-frame ones, dropping some. This sample has more than 140,000 clones, with about 80% found just once. Input material: PBMCs. The origin of the receptors is a man aged 30 to 45 in good health and CMV-seropositive.

The gene calls are TRBV2 and TRBJ1-2, with a possible D match to TRBD1 (6 bases). This CDR3 has 17 amino acids. Trimming removed 4 bases at V and 2 bases at J, with 20 bases between. CDR1 is SNHLY, CDR2 FYNNEI, per germline. The CDR3 spells CASSVDSWYSENYGYTF. The DNA for the CDR3 is TGTGCCAGCAGTGTGGACAGTTGGTACTCCGAAAACTATGGCTACACCTTC. Complete variable domain (other parts from reference TRBV2 and TRBJ1-2): EPEVTQTPSHQVTQMGQEVILRCVPISNHLYFYWYRQILGQKVEFLVSFYNNEISEKSEIFDDQFSVERPDGSNFTLKIRSTKLEDSAMYFCASSVDSWYSENYGYTFGSGTRLTVV.

The genes are TRBV7-9 and TRBJ1-1; D is undetermined. V dropped 5 bases and J dropped 4 bases, with 14 bases sitting between them. In germline, CDR1 is SEHNR, CDR2 FQNEAQ (reference sequence). The CDR3 is made up of 14 amino acids. The CDR3 is CASSPEPASTEAFF. The CDR3 nucleotides read TGTGCCAGCAGCCCGGAGCCAGCCAGCACTGAAGCTTTCTTT.

The rearrangement links TRBV6-1 to TRBJ1-4; TRBD1 agrees at 7 bases. Trimming cost V 5 bases and J 5 bases; bases outside gene matches: 5. This CDR3 is 14 amino acids long. Germline values: CDR1 MNHNS, CDR2 SASEGT. CDR3: CASSPGTVNEKLFF. For the CDR3, the DNA is TGTGCCAGCAGTCCCGGGACAGTGAATGAAAAACTGTTTTTT.

A few counts support this clone. This chain connects TRBV6-6 to TRBJ2-2; 8 bases line up with TRBD1. With V trimmed by 7 bases and J by 1 base, 5 bases remained unmatched. The CDR3 covers 15 residues. Germline CDR1 reads MNHNY; CDR2 reads SVGAGI (reference sequence). CDR3: CASILGTGNTGELFF. The DNA for the CDR3 is TGTGCCAGCATTCTAGGGACAGGGAACACCGGGGAGCTGTTTTTT.

The J gene is TRBJ2-2, the V gene TRBV5-1, with 7 bases lining up with TRBD1. Looked up from germline, CDR1 is SGHRS and CDR2 is YFSETQ. V lost 4 bases to trimming and J lost 4 bases; unmatched junction nucleotides: 13. The CDR3 is 17 amino acids. CDR3 loop: CASSRGTGQTGTGELFF. The CDR3 DNA reads as TGCGCCAGCAGCAGGGGGACGGGACAGACGGGCACCGGGGAGCTGTTTTTT.

This chain connects TRBV11-2 to TRBJ1-2; TRBD1 agrees at 7 bases. CDR1 is SGHAT, CDR2 FQNNGV, per germline. Trimming removed 5 bases from V and 6 bases from J; junction bases left unmatched: 12. This CDR3 region has 15 residues. The CDR3 protein is CASSPSRRGEDGYTF. Written as DNA, the CDR3 is TGTGCCAGCAGCCCAAGTCGCAGGGGGGAGGATGGCTACACCTTC. The whole variable domain, filled in from reference TRBV11-2 and TRBJ1-2, reads EAGVAQSPRYKIIEKRQSVAFWCNPISGHATLYWYQQILGQGPKLLIQFQNNGVVDDSQLPKDRFSAERLKGVDSTLKIQPAKLEDSAVYLCASSPSRRGEDGYTFGSGTRLTVV.

This clone showed up just once. The chain is built from TRBV5-4 and TRBJ2-2; D possibly corresponds to TRBD1 (6 bases). Per the germline V gene, CDR1 is SGHNT and CDR2 is YYREEE (reference sequence). The CDR3 contains 18 residues. The V end lost 3 bases, the J end lost 4 bases, and 22 bases lay between the germline ends. CDR3 sequence reads: CASSSLTGTGTSTGELFF. The CDR3 coding sequence is TGTGCCAGCAGCTCCCTAACTGGAACAGGGACGAGCACCGGGGAGCTGTTTTTT.

The genes are TRBV27 and TRBJ1-1; TRBD1 agrees at 9 bases. Trimming took 5 bases from V and 5 from J; bases not matched to a gene: 6. Germline V gene lookup returns CDR1 MNHEY and CDR2 SMNVEV (reference sequence). The CDR3 has 14 amino acids. CDR3 sequence reads: CASSTTGGGTEAFF. The CDR3 nucleotides are TGTGCCAGCAGTACGACAGGGGGAGGAACTGAAGCTTTCTTT.

The rearrangement links TRBV28 to TRBJ1-5; D is unclear. The CDR3 has 15 amino acids. Germline V gene lookup returns CDR1 MDHEN and CDR2 SYDVKM. Trimming left V 6 bases short and J 4 bases short, with 16 bases between. The CDR3 reads CASSSFETPNQPQHF. In DNA form, the CDR3 reads TGTGCCAGCAGCAGTTTTGAGACACCTAATCAGCCCCAGCATTTT.

The sample holds a few counts of this clone. Other DNA sequences in the sample encode the same CDR3. The rearrangement uses TRBV6-4 and TRBJ2-3, with 10 positions matching TRBD2. This CDR3 spans 14 amino acids. V lost 2 bases and J lost 4; bases outside the gene matches: 0. Germline loops: CDR1 MRHNA, CDR2 SNTAGT. CDR3: CASSDSGGADTQYF. CDR3 in DNA: TGTGCCAGCAGTGACAGCGGGGGGGCAGATACGCAGTATTTT.

This chain connects TRBV6-1 to TRBJ1-5; D is unresolved. The CDR3 spans 15 residues. V lost 7 bases and J lost 6, with 19 bases in between. Germline V gene data show CDR1 as MNHNS and CDR2 as SASEGT. CDR3 sequence reads: CASTQKLGSGQPQHF. The CDR3 DNA is TGTGCCAGCACCCAAAAACTGGGCTCAGGTCAGCCCCAGCATTTT.

The V call is TRBV27, the J call TRBJ2-7; 9 bases agree with TRBD2. The CDR3 has 15 amino acids. Germline lookup yields CDR1 MNHEY and CDR2 SMNVEV (reference sequence). V was clipped by 2 bases and J by 0 bases; unmatched bases: 2. CDR3 residues: CASSLSGGFSYEQYF. The CDR3, as DNA: TGTGCCAGCAGTTTAAGCGGGGGGTTCTCCTACGAGCAGTACTTC.

V and J are TRBV27 and TRBJ2-1, with no clear D. The CDR3 is made up of 13 amino acids. Trimming stripped 7 bases from V and 3 bases from J, with 10 bases between. Per the germline V gene, CDR1 is MNHEY and CDR2 is SMNVEV (reference sequence). The CDR3 DNA is TGTGCCAGCAAATTGGCTGGCTACAATGAGCAGTTCTTC. Its translation: CASKLAGYNEQFF.

The V call is TRBV20-1, the J call TRBJ2-1, with 8 bases matching TRBD1. CDR1 DFQATT and CDR2 SNEGSKA come from the germline V gene (reference sequence). The J segment lost 7 bases and the V segment lost 6 bases, leaving 2 bases of the junction unmatched. This CDR3 has 11 amino acids. The CDR3 nucleotides read TGCAGTGCCAACAGGGGGAATGAGCAGTTCTTC. It specifies CSANRGNEQFF.

This chain joins TRBV6-1 and TRBJ2-3; maybe TRBD2 (6 bases). Trimming removed 4 bases at V and 4 bases at J, with 9 bases between. The CDR3 has 13 amino acids. CDR1 and CDR2 (germline): MNHNS, SASEGT. CDR3: CASSATGADTQYF. Written as DNA, the CDR3 is TGTGCCAGCAGTGCCACGGGGGCAGATACGCAGTATTTT.

This clone has just a few counts. The chain links TRBV6-5 to TRBJ1-2, with D maybe TRBD1 (5 bases). The germline V and J ends were trimmed by 2 bases and 7 bases, with 11 bases remaining between them. This CDR3 has 13 residues. The germline V gene has CDR1 MNHEY and CDR2 SVGAGI. The chain's CDR3 is CASSYGAGGGYTF. In DNA, the CDR3 is TGTGCCAGCAGTTACGGGGCGGGGGGTGGCTACACCTTC.

This clone occurred once. V and J are TRBV28 and TRBJ1-2; no definite D call. The V and J ends lost 1 base and 4 bases respectively, with 10 bases between them. The CDR3 is 14 amino acids. CDR1 and CDR2 (germline): MDHEN, SYDVKM. The CDR3, as DNA: TGTGCCAGCAGTTTATCTGGCGGCACCTATGGCTACACCTTC. Amino acid sequence: CASSLSGGTYGYTF.

This clone was found once. The chain combines TRBV18 with TRBJ2-7, with 10 bases aligning to TRBD1. V dropped 6 bases and J dropped 3; count of bases not matched to a gene: 5. The CDR3 spans 14 residues. Germline V gene lookup returns CDR1 KGHSH and CDR2 LQKENI. This CDR3 reads CASSAGQGNYEQYF. The CDR3 DNA reads TGTGCCAGCTCGGCGGGACAGGGGAACTACGAGCAGTACTTC.

The chain links TRBV5-4 to TRBJ1-5, with D tentatively TRBD1 (6 bases). CDR1 is SGHNT and CDR2 is YYREEE in the germline V gene (reference sequence). This CDR3 comprises 13 residues. The V gene lost 4 bases and the J gene lost 7 bases, with 12 bases spanning the gap. CDR3 DNA sequence: TGTGCCAGCAGCCCCTGGGGGGGCCAGCCCCAGCATTTT. Protein: CASSPWGGQPQHF. Full variable domain (outside the CDR3, taken from reference TRBV5-4 and TRBJ1-5): ETGVTQSPTHLIKTRGQQVTLRCSSQSGHNTVSWYQQALGQGPQFIFQYYREEENGRGNFPPRFSGLQFPNYSSELNVNALELDDSALYLCASSPWGGQPQHFGDGTRLSIL.

V usage is TRBV4-3 and J usage is TRBJ1-6, with D possibly being TRBD1 (5 bases). CDR1 and CDR2 (germline): LGHNA, YSLEER. CDR3 length: 13 amino acids. V lost 7 bases to trimming and J lost 13 bases, with 17 bases between them. The CDR3 protein is CASTPGQGFPLHF. The CDR3 bases are TGCGCCAGCACCCCCGGTCAGGGTTTCCCCCTCCACTTT.

The V call is TRBV5-6, the J call TRBJ2-1; 7 bases agree with TRBD2. The CDR3 totals 14 residues. After removal of 1 base from V and 4 bases from J, the junction contained 2 bases not matched to a gene. Germline values: CDR1 SGHDT, CDR2 YYEEEE. CDR3 bases: TGTGCCAGCAGCTTGAGGGAGGGGTACAATGAGCAGTTCTTC. This codes for CASSLREGYNEQFF.